This T cell receptor beta chain was obtained from a study of neurological immune-mediated disorders. In the study overall: A relapsing-remitting course was seen in about 90% of the roughly 35 multiple sclerosis patients and a secondary progressive course in 3.

The V gene's germline CDR1 is SGHTA and CDR2 FQGNSA. The CDR3 has 14 amino acids. Trimming at V came to 0 bases and at J to 2 bases, leaving 1 base not matched to a gene. The study, taken as a whole, reports: None of the CDR3 amino acid sequences in expanded clones turned up in more than one subject, which points to private repertoires in all groups. The greatest TCR clonal expansion appeared in HTLV-1-associated myelopathy and the smallest, falling below healthy controls, in multiple sclerosis.

The sample holds many counts of this clonotype. The antigen remains undetermined. The team produced cDNA through 5'RACE using 10-nucleotide random UMIs. TCRdb reanalysed the 5' RACE reads using MiXCR and keeps one entry per CDR3 protein. There are tens of thousands of distinct CDR3 sequences in the sample; approximately 5.2% occur only once, and 7.4% lies in the top ten. What was sequenced was PBMCs. The receptor was derived from a man younger than 30 with multiple sclerosis. The J gene is TRBJ2-7, the V gene TRBV7-2; 7 bases are shared with TRBD2. Here the CDR3 reads CASSLAGGPYEQYF. CDR3 nucleotide sequence: TGTGCCAGCAGCTTAGCGGGAGGGCCCTACGAGCAGTACTTC.